This TCR beta chain was found in a study of T cells in localized non-small cell lung cancer. TCRdb keeps only in-frame clones here, not all; method: immunoSEQ multiplex PCR. The sample includes 20,000 to 25,000 clones, more than 85% of them seen just once. Study-wide results and limits: Elevated circulating T cell density in blood was associated with longer overall survival.

After removal of 0 bases from V and 5 bases from J, the junction contained 11 bases not matched to a gene. CDR1 GTSNPN and CDR2 SVGIG come from the germline V gene (reference sequence). The CDR3 spans 17 residues. Turning to this clone: Its matching antigen is unknown.

This TCR was sampled from a woman aged 40 to 75 with stage I lung adenocarcinoma. The sequences come from peripheral blood, collected before any cancer treatment. The rearrangement links TRBV30 to TRBJ2-3, with 10 positions matching TRBD2. CDR3 in DNA: TGTGCCTGGAGTGTACAGGATATAGCGGGAGGCGGAGATACGCAGTATTTT. Residues: CAWSVQDIAGGGDTQYF. The whole variable domain, filled in from reference TRBV30 and TRBJ2-3, reads SQTIHQWPATLVQPVGSPLSLECTVEGTSNPNLYWYRQAAGRGLQLLFYSVGIGQISSEVPQNLSASRPQDRQFILSSKKLLLSDSGFYLCAWSVQDIAGGGDTQYFGPGTRLTVL.